The next 9 T cell receptor beta chains were all read from a single sample in a study of cytomegalovirus exposure and HLA in healthy donors. This PCR relied on a set of 60 Vbeta primers and 13 Jbeta primers. Sequenced by immunoSEQ multiplex PCR; TCRdb stores in-frame clones only, minus some. The sample includes 65,000 to 75,000 clones, around 67% seen only once; the top ten take approximately 2.2%. The specimen was PBMCs. The source of these receptors is a woman in her twenties or thirties in good health and CMV-seronegative.

As concerns this clone: The junction and the germline gene differ at one end; a read error may be behind it. This rearrangement joins TRBV7-2 to TRBJ1-4, with 9 nucleotides matching TRBD1. This CDR3 contains 16 residues. From germline, CDR1 is SGHTA and CDR2 FQGNSA. The CDR3 loop reads CASSFPGQGLNQKLFF. In DNA, the CDR3 is TGTGCCAGCAGCTTCCCGGGACAGGGTCTTAATCAAAAACTGTTTTTT.

The V call is TRBV19, the J call TRBJ2-2; perhaps TRBD2 as D (7 bases). CDR3 length equals 15 residues. Germline-derived CDR1 and CDR2 are LNHDA and SQIVND (reference sequence). V lost 7 bases and J 0 bases, leaving 12 bases between the germline ends. Here the CDR3 reads CASIPGGANTGELFF. The CDR3 region has the DNA TGTGCCAGTATCCCGGGGGGCGCGAACACCGGGGAGCTGTTTTTT. The full variable domain, its missing parts supplied by reference TRBV19 and TRBJ2-2, is DGGITQSPKYLFRKEGQNVTLSCEQNLNHDAMYWYRQDPGQGLRLIYYSQIVNDFQKGDIAEGYSVSREKKESFPLTVTSAQKNPTAFYLCASIPGGANTGELFFGEGSRLTVL.

V is TRBV28 and J is TRBJ2-5; D might be TRBD1 (5 bases). The CDR3 consists of 13 residues. V was pared by 4 bases and J by 4 bases, with 10 bases between. CDR1 and CDR2 from the germline V gene are MDHEN and SYDVKM. As DNA, the CDR3 is TGTGCCAGCAGTTCTACAGGTTTAGAGACCCAGTACTTC. As protein: CASSSTGLETQYF.

The rearrangement joins TRBV13 to TRBJ2-5, with a possible D match to TRBD1 (5 bases). The V and J ends lost 3 bases and 5 bases respectively, with 16 bases between them. The CDR3 spans 15 residues. Germline-derived CDR1 and CDR2 are PRHDT and FYEKMQ (reference sequence). CDR3 bases: TGTGCCAGCAGCTTTATGGCAGGGCCTGGGGAGACCCAGTACTTC. It is translated as CASSFMAGPGETQYF.

This clone was detected once. The rearrangement uses TRBV7-2 and TRBJ2-2; D possibly corresponds to TRBD1 (5 bases). The CDR3 is made up of 14 amino acids. With 5 bases removed from V and 6 bases from J, the gap between germline ends came to 13 bases. CDR1 is SGHTA and CDR2 is FQGNSA in the germline V gene. CDR3 DNA sequence: TGTGCCAGCAGCAGACAGACAGATTCCGGGGAGCTGTTTTTT. It encodes CASSRQTDSGELFF.

J is TRBJ2-5 and V is TRBV7-8; maybe TRBD2 (7 bases). Germline lookup yields CDR1 SGHVS and CDR2 FQNEAQ. Trimming shortened V by 0 bases and J by 5 bases, and 13 bases separated the two germline ends. This CDR3 comprises 15 residues. CDR3: CASSLAWGGGETQYF. CDR3 DNA: TGTGCCAGCAGCTTAGCGTGGGGGGGCGGGGAGACCCAGTACTTC. The full variable domain, rest sourced from reference TRBV7-8 and TRBJ2-5, is GAGVSQSPRYKVAKRGQDVALRCDPISGHVSLFWYQQALGQGPEFLTYFQNEAQLDKSGLPSDRFFAERPEGSVSTLKIQRTQQEDSAVYLCASSLAWGGGETQYFGPGTRLLVL.

The chain employs TRBV2 and TRBJ2-7; D remains unclear. Germline CDR1 is SNHLY and CDR2 is FYNNEI. The CDR3 contains 12 residues. V lost 3 bases, J lost 4 bases, and 7 bases lay in between. The CDR3 sequence: CASSELAYEQYF. The DNA for the CDR3 is TGTGCCAGCAGTGAGTTGGCTTACGAGCAGTACTTC.

This clone was counted between two and nine times. The chain links TRBV5-1 to TRBJ2-3; TRBD2 might be the D (5 bases). The V end lost 2 bases, the J end lost 2 bases, and 12 bases lay between the germline ends. Germline lookup yields CDR1 SGHRS and CDR2 YFSETQ. CDR3 length equals 15 residues. The CDR3 reads CASSFLTADTDTQYF. The CDR3 region has the DNA TGCGCCAGCAGCTTTCTCACAGCGGACACAGATACGCAGTATTTT.

This clone was detected a few times. This chain uses TRBV5-1 with TRBJ1-4, with 7 bases aligning to TRBD1. Germline V CDR1 and CDR2: SGHRS, YFSETQ. CDR3 length: 13 amino acids. The ends lost 4 bases at V and 7 bases at J; junction bases unmatched: 4. The CDR3 reads CASSPTGSEKLFF. In nucleotides, the CDR3 is TGCGCCAGCAGCCCGACAGGGAGTGAAAAACTGTTTTTT.